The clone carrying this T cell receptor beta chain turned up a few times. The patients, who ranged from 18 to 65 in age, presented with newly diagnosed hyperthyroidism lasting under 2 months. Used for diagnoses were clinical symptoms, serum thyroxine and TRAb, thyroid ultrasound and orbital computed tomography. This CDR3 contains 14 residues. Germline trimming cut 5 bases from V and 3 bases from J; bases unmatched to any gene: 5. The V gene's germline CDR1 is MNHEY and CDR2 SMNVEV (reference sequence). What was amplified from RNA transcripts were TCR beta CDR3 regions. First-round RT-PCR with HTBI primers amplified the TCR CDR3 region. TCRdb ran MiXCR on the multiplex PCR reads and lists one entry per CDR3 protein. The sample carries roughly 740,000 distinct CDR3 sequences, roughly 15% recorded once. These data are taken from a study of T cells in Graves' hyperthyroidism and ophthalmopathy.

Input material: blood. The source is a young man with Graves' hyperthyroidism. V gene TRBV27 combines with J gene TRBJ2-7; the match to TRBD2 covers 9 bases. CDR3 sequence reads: CASSRLAVNYEQYF. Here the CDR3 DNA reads TGTGCCAGCAGTCGACTAGCGGTGAACTACGAGCAGTACTTC.